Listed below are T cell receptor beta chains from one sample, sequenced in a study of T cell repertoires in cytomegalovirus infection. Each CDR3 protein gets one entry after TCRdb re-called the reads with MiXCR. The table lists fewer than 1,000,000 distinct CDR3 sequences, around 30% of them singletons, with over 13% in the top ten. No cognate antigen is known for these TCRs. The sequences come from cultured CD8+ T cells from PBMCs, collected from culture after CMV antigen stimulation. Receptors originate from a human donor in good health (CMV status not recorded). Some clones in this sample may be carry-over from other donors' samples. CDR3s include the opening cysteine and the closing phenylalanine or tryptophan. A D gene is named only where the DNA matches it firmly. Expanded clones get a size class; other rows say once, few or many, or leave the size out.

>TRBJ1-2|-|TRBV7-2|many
TGTGCCAGCAGCTTAGATAGTTTGTCCGGTACTCCGTACCTGCTTGGCTACACCTTC
CASSLDSLSGTPYLLGYTF
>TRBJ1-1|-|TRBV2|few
TGTGCAAAATCGGCGAACACTGAAGCTTTCTTT
CAKSANTEAFF
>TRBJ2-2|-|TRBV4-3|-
TGCGCCAGCAGCCAAGGCCGGACCGGGGAGCTGTTTTTT
CASSQGRTGELFF
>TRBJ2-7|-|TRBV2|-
TGTGCCAGCAGTGAAGCGGGCCCATTTAGGGTGGACGAGCAGTACTTC
CASSEAGPFRVDEQYF
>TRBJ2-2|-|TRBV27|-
TGTGCCAGCAGTTTATTACAGGATTACACCGGGGAGCTGTTTTTT
CASSLLQDYTGELFF
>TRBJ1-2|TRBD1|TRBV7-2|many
TGTGCCAGCAGCTTAAAGGGACAGGGATACCTTAACTATGGCTACACCTTC
CASSLKGQGYLNYGYTF
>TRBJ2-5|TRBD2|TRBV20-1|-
TGCAGTGCTAGAGATATAACCGGGACTAGCCGGGAGACCCAGTACTTC
CSARDITGTSRETQYF
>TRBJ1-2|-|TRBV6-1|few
TGTGCCAGCAGCCCATCGGCGAACTATTACTCACTTAACTATGGCTACACCTTC
CASSPSANYYSLNYGYTF
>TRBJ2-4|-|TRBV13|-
TGTGCCAGCAGCTCCAGGGACCGTCGAAACATTCAGTACTTC
CASSSRDRRNIQYF
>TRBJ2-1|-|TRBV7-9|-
TGTGCCAGCAGCTGGGGGAAGAACTACAATGAGCAGTTCTTC
CASSWGKNYNEQFF
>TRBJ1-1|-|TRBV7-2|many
TGTGCCAGCAGCTTAGGGCTGATGGGGGTGAACACTGAAGCTTTCTTT
CASSLGLMGVNTEAFF
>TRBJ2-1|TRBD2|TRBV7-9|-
TGTGCCAGCAGCCGACTAGCGGGGGTGAACAATGAGCAGTTCTTC
CASSRLAGVNNEQFF
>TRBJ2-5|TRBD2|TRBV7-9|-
TGTGCCAGCACCCTGGTTGGGGGGGAAGAGACCCAGTACTTC
CASTLVGGEETQYF
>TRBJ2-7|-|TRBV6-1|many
TGTGCCAGCAGTGAAATGGGGGTAGGGACCTACGAGCAGTACTTC
CASSEMGVGTYEQYF
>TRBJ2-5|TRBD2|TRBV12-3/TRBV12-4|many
TGTGCCAGCACCGGGGGACTAGCTGGGCAAGAGACCCAGTACTTC
CASTGGLAGQETQYF
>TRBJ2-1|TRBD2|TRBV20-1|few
TGCAGTGCTCCGGGGGGGACCTACAATGAGCAGTTCTTC
CSAPGGTYNEQFF
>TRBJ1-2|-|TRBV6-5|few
TGTGCCAGCAGTTACGGGACCGCTCCTGGCTACACCTTC
CASSYGTAPGYTF
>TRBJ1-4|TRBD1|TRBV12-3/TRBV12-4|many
TGTGCCAGCAGCCCCCTCGCAGGGGGCGGAAATGAAAAACTGTTTTTT
CASSPLAGGGNEKLFF
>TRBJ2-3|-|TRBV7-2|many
TGTGCCAGCAGCTCGTCCCGGCAGGGGAGCACAGATACGCAGTATTTT
CASSSSRQGSTDTQYF
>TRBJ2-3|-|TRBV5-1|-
TGCGCCAGCAGCTCTACAGGGCGAATGACAGATACGCAGTATTTT
CASSSTGRMTDTQYF
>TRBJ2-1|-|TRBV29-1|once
TGCAGCGTCCCAGGCGCCCGCTATGAGCAGTTCTTC
CSVPGARYEQFF
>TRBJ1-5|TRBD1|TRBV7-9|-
TGTGCCAGCAGCTCTACCTGGACAGGTAGCAATCAGCCCCAGCATTTT
CASSSTWTGSNQPQHF
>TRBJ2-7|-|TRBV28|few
TGTGCCAGCAGTTTGTTCGGGGAGTCACGCGAGCAGTACTTC
CASSLFGESREQYF
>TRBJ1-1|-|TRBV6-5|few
TGTGCCAGCATCTCCCATTACACTGAAGCTTTCTTT
CASISHYTEAFF
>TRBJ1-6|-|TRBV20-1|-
TGCAGTGCTAGGAGCCACCGGGATTATAATTCACCCCTCCACTTT
CSARSHRDYNSPLHF
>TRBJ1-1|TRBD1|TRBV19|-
TGTGCCAGTGCGAGACAACAGGGGGAGGAGGTTACTGAAGCTTTCTTT
CASARQQGEEVTEAFF
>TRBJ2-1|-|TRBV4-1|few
TGCGCCAGCAGCCAAGCCTCTGGACATAACAATGAGCAGTTCTTC
CASSQASGHNNEQFF
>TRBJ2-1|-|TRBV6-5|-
TGTGCCAGCAGTTACGGGGTGGGCATACCCTACAATGAGCAGTTCTTC
CASSYGVGIPYNEQFF
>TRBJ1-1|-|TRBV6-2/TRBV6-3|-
TGTGCCAGCAGTTACTCGCCGCATGACAGATACACTGAAGCTTTCTTT
CASSYSPHDRYTEAFF
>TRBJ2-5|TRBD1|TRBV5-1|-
TGCGCCAGCAGCTATTCAGGGGGCTCCATGGAGACCCAGTACTTC
CASSYSGGSMETQYF
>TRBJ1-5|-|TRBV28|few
TGTGCCAGCAGTTTCAGGGGTAGTCAGCCCCAGCATTTT
CASSFRGSQPQHF
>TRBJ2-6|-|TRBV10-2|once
TGCGCCAGCAGGGCCTCATTTGGGGCCGACGTCCTGACTTTC
CASRASFGADVLTF
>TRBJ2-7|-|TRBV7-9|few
TGTGCCAGCAGCTTACAAGATTACGAGCAGTACTTC
CASSLQDYEQYF
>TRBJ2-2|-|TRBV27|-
TGTGCCAGCAGTTTGGCAGTGGCGAACACCGGGGAGCTGTTTTTT
CASSLAVANTGELFF
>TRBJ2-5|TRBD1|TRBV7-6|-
TGTGCCAGCAGCCGGACAGGGGGACTAGAGACCCAGTACTTC
CASSRTGGLETQYF
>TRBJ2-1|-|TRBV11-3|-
TGTGCCAGCAGCCAGACGGGGGGCGCGTATGAGCAGTTCTTC
CASSQTGGAYEQFF
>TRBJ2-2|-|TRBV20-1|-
TGCAGTGCCCGGGCACAAGGACACCGGCCACCCGGGGAGCTGTTTTTT
CSARAQGHRPPGELFF
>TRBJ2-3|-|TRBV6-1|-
TGTGCCAGCGGGCCGACGGGATATACGCAGTATTTT
CASGPTGYTQYF
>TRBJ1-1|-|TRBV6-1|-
TGTGCCAGCAGCCCAAGGGGGGTGGGAGCTTTCTTT
CASSPRGVGAFF
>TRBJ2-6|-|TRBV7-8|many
TGTGCCAGCAGCTACCGGGGGTTCGGGGCCAACGTCCTGACTTTC
CASSYRGFGANVLTF
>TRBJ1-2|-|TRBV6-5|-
TGTGCCAGCAGCCTAGGGGCAGAGACCCTCTATGGCTACACCTTC
CASSLGAETLYGYTF
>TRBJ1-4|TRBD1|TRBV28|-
TGTGCCAGCAGTTTACGGACAGGGGGCAGGGCTAATGAAAAACTGTTTTTT
CASSLRTGGRANEKLFF
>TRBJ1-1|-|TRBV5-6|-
TGTGCCAGCAGTTACCCGACGGGGACCGTGAACACTGAAGCTTTCTTT
CASSYPTGTVNTEAFF
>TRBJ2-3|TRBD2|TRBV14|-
TGTGCCAGCAGCCGCGGGAGACTCACAGATACGCAGTATTTT
CASSRGRLTDTQYF
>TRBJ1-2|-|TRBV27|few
TGTGCCAGCAGTTTACAACCAGGACCCACACAACAAAGAGGCTACACCTTC
CASSLQPGPTQQRGYTF
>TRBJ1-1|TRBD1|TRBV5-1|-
TGCGCCAGCAGCCTCCGGACAGGAGGCTCCATAAACACTGAAGCTTTCTTT
CASSLRTGGSINTEAFF
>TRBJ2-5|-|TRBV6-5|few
TGTGCCAGCAGTTACTCTATGGGGTCGGGAGAGACCCAGTACTTC
CASSYSMGSGETQYF
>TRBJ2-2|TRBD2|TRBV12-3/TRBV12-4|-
TGTGCCAGCAGTGCTGGACTAGTCAAGAACACCGGGGAGCTGTTTTTT
CASSAGLVKNTGELFF
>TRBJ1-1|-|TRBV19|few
TGTGCCAGTAGCCCCTTCTGGACAGAGAGGAACACTGAAGCTTTCTTT
CASSPFWTERNTEAFF
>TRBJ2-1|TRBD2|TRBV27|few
TGTGCCAGCAGTTTACTAGCGGGGGGGACTAGCTCCTACAATGAGCAGTTCTTC
CASSLLAGGTSSYNEQFF
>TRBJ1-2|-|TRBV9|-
TGTGCCAGCAGCGTAGGAGGACTGGGCAGCCCTAACTATGGCTACACCTTC
CASSVGGLGSPNYGYTF
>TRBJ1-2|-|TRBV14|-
TGTGCCAGCAGCCAAGAGGCCGGGGTCGATTACTATGGCTACACCTTC
CASSQEAGVDYYGYTF
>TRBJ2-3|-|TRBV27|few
TGTGCCAGCAGTTTGGAGGGAAGGAGAAGTGATACGCAGTATTTT
CASSLEGRRSDTQYF
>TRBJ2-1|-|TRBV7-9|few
TGTGCCAGCAGCTTAGAAACAGGGATCTCCTACAATGAGCAGTTCTTC
CASSLETGISYNEQFF
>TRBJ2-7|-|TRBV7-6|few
TGTGCCAGCAGCTTAGGTTCAGGCCCCGAGCAGTACTTC
CASSLGSGPEQYF
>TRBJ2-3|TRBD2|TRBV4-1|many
TGCGCCAGCAGCCAAGTTCTAGCGGGGGGGACAGATACGCAGTATTTT
CASSQVLAGGTDTQYF
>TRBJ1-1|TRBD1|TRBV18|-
TGTGCCAGCACGGGACAGGGGGCCTTAGCTTTCTTT
CASTGQGALAFF
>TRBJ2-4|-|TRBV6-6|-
TGTGCCAGCAGTTACTCCGGAGGGTCCCCGAGGGACATTCAGTACTTC
CASSYSGGSPRDIQYF
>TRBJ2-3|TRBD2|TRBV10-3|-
TGTGCCATCAGTGAGCGGGGGGGCATGGAAGATACGCAGTATTTT
CAISERGGMEDTQYF
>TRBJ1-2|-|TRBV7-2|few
TGTGCCAGCAGCTTAGAGGTGGCGGCCACTAACTATGGCTACACCTTC
CASSLEVAATNYGYTF